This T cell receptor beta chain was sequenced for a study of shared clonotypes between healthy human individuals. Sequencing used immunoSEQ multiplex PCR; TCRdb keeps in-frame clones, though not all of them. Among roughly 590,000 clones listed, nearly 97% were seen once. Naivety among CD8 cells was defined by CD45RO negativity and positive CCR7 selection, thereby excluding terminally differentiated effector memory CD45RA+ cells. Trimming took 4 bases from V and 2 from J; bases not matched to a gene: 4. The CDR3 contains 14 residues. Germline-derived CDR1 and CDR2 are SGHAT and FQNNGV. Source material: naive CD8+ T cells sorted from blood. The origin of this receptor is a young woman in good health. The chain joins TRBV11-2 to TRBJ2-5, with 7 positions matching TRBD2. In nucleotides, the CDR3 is TGTGCCAGCAGCTCCGGACTAGGTCAAGAGACCCAGTACTTC. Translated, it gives CASSSGLGQETQYF.